This TCR beta chain was observed in a study of shared clonotypes between healthy human individuals. This clone was counted between two and nine times. In germline, CDR1 is GTSNPN, CDR2 SVGIG (reference sequence). CDR3 length: 12 amino acids. V trimming: 1 base; J trimming: 7 bases; junction bases outside the gene matches: 2. Here immunoSEQ multiplex PCR was the method, and the copy in TCRdb shows in-frame clones only, minus some. This sample has roughly 2,500,000 clones; more than 85% occur once, and the top ten carry roughly 0.39%. The TCR was taken from a man between 18 and 29 years old in good health. Some clones in this sample may be carry-over from other donors' samples. This chain joins TRBV30 and TRBJ1-1, with 8 bases that match TRBD1. Sequenced sample: naive CD4+ T cells from PBMCs. Subset given: CD45RA+ positively selected. CDR3 residues: CAWSGQGSEAFF. CDR3 bases: TGTGCCTGGAGTGGACAGGGGAGTGAAGCTTTCTTT.